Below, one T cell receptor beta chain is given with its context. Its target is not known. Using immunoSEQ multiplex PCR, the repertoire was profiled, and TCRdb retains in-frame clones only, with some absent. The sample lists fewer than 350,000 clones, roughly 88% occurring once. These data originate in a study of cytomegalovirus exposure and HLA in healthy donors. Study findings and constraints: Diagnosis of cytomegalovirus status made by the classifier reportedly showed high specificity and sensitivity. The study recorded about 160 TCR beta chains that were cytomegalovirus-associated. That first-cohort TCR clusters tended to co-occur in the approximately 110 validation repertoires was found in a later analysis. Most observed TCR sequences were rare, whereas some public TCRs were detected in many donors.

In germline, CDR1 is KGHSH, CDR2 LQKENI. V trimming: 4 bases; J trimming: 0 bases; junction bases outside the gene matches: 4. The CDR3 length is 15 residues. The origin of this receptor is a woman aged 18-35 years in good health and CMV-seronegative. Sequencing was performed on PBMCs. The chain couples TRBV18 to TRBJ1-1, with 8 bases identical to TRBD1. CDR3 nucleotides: TGTGCCAGCTCACGACTACAGGGGGTGAACACTGAAGCTTTCTTT. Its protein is CASSRLQGVNTEAFF.